The 27 T cell receptor beta chains below were found in one sample sequenced in a study of B cell selection in AIRE deficiency. Regulatory T cells were sorted as CD4+CD25hiCD127low/negative cells. Sequencing used immunoSEQ multiplex PCR; TCRdb keeps in-frame clones, though not all of them. The profile covers approximately 24,000 clones, with approximately 90% appearing a single time and around 1.1% taken by the ten largest. The sample consisted of CD4+CD25+ Tregs sorted from PBMCs. Source of these receptors: a human donor in good health.

This rearrangement joins TRBV7-2 to TRBJ2-1; D perhaps matches TRBD2 (7 bases). The germline V and J ends were trimmed by 5 bases and 5 bases, with 10 bases remaining between them. Germline CDR1 is SGHTA and CDR2 is FQGNSA. This CDR3 has 13 amino acids. CDR3 residues: CASSRGAHNEQFF. CDR3 in DNA: TGTGCCAGCAGCCGGGGGGCCCACAATGAGCAGTTCTTC.

This rearrangement joins TRBV10-3 to TRBJ1-1; 7 nucleotides align to TRBD1. The junction had 8 bases not matched to a gene; V was cut back by 10 bases and J by 0 bases. This CDR3 has 14 amino acids. Germline V lookup: CDR1 ENHRY, CDR2 SYGVKD. CDR3 in amino acids: CATERDRLNTEAFF. DNA for the CDR3: TGTGCCACCGAGAGGGACAGACTGAACACTGAAGCTTTCTTT.

The chain links TRBV19 to TRBJ1-2; 7 nucleotides match TRBD1. This CDR3 has 15 amino acids. Germline CDR1 LNHDA, CDR2 SQIVND (reference sequence). The V segment lost 0 bases and the J segment 4 bases; nucleotides outside the gene matches: 5. The DNA for the CDR3 is TGTGCCAGTAGTATAGACCGGGACAGCATCTATGGCTACACCTTC. Translating it yields CASSIDRDSIYGYTF.

The chain uses TRBV9 and TRBJ2-5; 7 nucleotides match TRBD1. Germline values: CDR1 SGDLS, CDR2 YYNGEE. This CDR3 has 14 residues. Trimming at V came to 4 bases and at J to 5 bases, leaving 8 bases not matched to a gene. The CDR3 DNA follows: TGTGCCAGCAGCCCCCGACAGGGATTGGAGACCCAGTACTTC. The encoded protein is CASSPRQGLETQYF.

This clone is a singleton in its sample. J is TRBJ1-1 and V is TRBV10-3, with a possible D match to TRBD1 (5 bases). Between the trimmed V and J ends, which lost 10 bases and 1 base, there was a span of 16 bases. Germline-derived CDR1 and CDR2 are ENHRY and SYGVKD. This CDR3 is 14 amino acids long. The CDR3 sequence is CATQETYPNTEAFF. The CDR3 region has the DNA TGTGCCACACAGGAGACCTACCCGAACACTGAAGCTTTCTTT.

The gene calls are TRBV11-3 and TRBJ2-3, with 7 bases identical to TRBD1. V was clipped by 5 bases and J by 5 bases; unmatched bases: 10. This CDR3 spans 15 amino acids. CDR1 SGHNT and CDR2 YENEEA come from the germline V gene. The CDR3 coding sequence is TGTGCCAGCAGCCTCGGGACAGCTGGGGGAGATACGCAGTATTTT. The encoded protein is CASSLGTAGGDTQYF. Based on the CDR3 plus reference TRBV11-3 and TRBJ2-3, the full variable domain is EAGVVQSPRYKIIEKKQPVAFWCNPISGHNTLYWYLQNLGQGPELLIRYENEEAVDDSQLPKDRFSAERLKGVDSTLKIQPAELGDSAVYLCASSLGTAGGDTQYFGPGTRLTVL.

The chain carries TRBV10-3 and TRBJ2-3; 10 bases match TRBD2. There are 15 residues in the CDR3. Germline values: CDR1 ENHRY, CDR2 SYGVKD. Trimming took 5 bases from V and 4 from J; bases not matched to a gene: 6. The CDR3 DNA reads as TGTGCCATCAGTCAGGGACTAGCGTCCCCAGATACGCAGTATTTT. Translating gives CAISQGLASPDTQYF.

This chain connects TRBV18 to TRBJ1-4, with D uncertain. Per the germline V gene, CDR1 is KGHSH and CDR2 is LQKENI. With 3 bases removed from V and 7 bases from J, the gap between germline ends came to 15 bases. The CDR3 is made up of 15 amino acids. The CDR3 protein is CASSPRVTLGEKLFF. The DNA of the CDR3 is TGTGCCAGCTCACCCCGGGTCACACTGGGTGAAAAACTGTTTTTT.

The rearrangement links TRBV19 to TRBJ2-2; no definite D call. The V and J ends lost 7 bases and 4 bases respectively, with 16 bases between them. Looked up from germline, CDR1 is LNHDA and CDR2 is SQIVND (reference sequence). The CDR3 runs 15 residues. As DNA, the CDR3 is TGTGCCAGTACCCCTCTTAGGGCAGCCACCGGGGAGCTGTTTTTT. It encodes CASTPLRAATGELFF.

Only one count was recorded for this clone. V and J are TRBV5-1 and TRBJ1-3; D unclear. V was clipped by 4 bases and J by 0 bases, with 5 bases between them. Germline V gene data show CDR1 as SGHRS and CDR2 as YFSETQ. The CDR3 totals 13 residues. The CDR3 nucleotides read TGCGCCAGCAGCCGGGACTCTGGAAACACCATATATTTT. Translation gives CASSRDSGNTIYF.

The chain joins TRBV6-6 to TRBJ1-6; D might be TRBD1 (5 bases). Trimming cost V 4 bases and J 9 bases, with 10 bases left between them. The CDR3 is 13 residues long. CDR1 is MNHNY, CDR2 SVGAGI, per germline (reference sequence). CDR3 loop: CASSFAGISPLHF. In nucleotides, the CDR3 is TGTGCCAGCAGTTTCGCAGGGATTTCACCCCTCCACTTT.

This clone appeared a few times. The chain carries TRBV6-1 and TRBJ2-7; 8 positions agree with TRBD2. Looked up from germline, CDR1 is MNHNS and CDR2 is SASEGT. The CDR3 consists of 14 residues. J gave up 2 bases and V 4 bases, and 4 bases lay outside the gene matches. The CDR3 reads CASSVGGGPYEQYF. CDR3 in DNA: TGTGCCAGCAGTGTGGGCGGGGGGCCCTACGAGCAGTACTTC.

The rearrangement links TRBV11-3 to TRBJ2-3; TRBD2 matches at 10 bases. The V gene end was trimmed by 2 bases and the J gene end by 1 base; junction bases not matched to a gene: 3. CDR1 SGHNT and CDR2 YENEEA come from the germline V gene. CDR3 length: 16 residues. The CDR3 protein is CASSLTLAGGTDTQYF. Written as DNA, the CDR3 is TGTGCCAGCAGCTTAACTCTAGCGGGGGGCACAGATACGCAGTATTTT.

This rearrangement joins TRBV11-2 to TRBJ2-3; 10 bases match TRBD2. The CDR3 loop spans 14 amino acids. CDR1 and CDR2 from the germline V gene are SGHAT and FQNNGV. Germline trimming cut 3 bases from V and 7 bases from J; bases unmatched to any gene: 4. As DNA, the CDR3 is TGTGCCAGCAGCTTGGGTAGCGGGGGGTATACGCAGTATTTT. It encodes CASSLGSGGYTQYF.

The J gene is TRBJ2-7, the V gene TRBV5-6; 7 nucleotides agree with TRBD1. The CDR3 loop spans 14 amino acids. Losses at the gene ends were 4 bases for V and 1 base for J; bases not matched to a gene: 5. Germline values: CDR1 SGHDT, CDR2 YYEEEE. CDR3 residues: CASSLRQGSYEQYF. As DNA, the CDR3 is TGTGCCAGCAGCCTCCGACAGGGTTCCTACGAGCAGTACTTC.

The chain employs TRBV19 and TRBJ1-1; no reliable D call. Germline V lookup: CDR1 LNHDA, CDR2 SQIVND (reference sequence). The CDR3 runs to 13 residues. Trimming shortened V by 8 bases and J by 0 bases, and 10 bases separated the two germline ends. CDR3 protein: CASSILLNTEAFF. In nucleotides, the CDR3 is TGTGCCAGTTCGATACTTTTGAACACTGAAGCTTTCTTT.

The chain carries TRBV30 and TRBJ2-5; D gene unclear. Trimming pared 3 bases from V and 2 bases from J, leaving 16 bases between. The CDR3 totals 15 residues. CDR1 and CDR2 from the germline V gene are GTSNPN and SVGIG (reference sequence). The CDR3 nucleotides are TGTGCCTGGAGCGCGTCTAGGACCAAACAAGAGACCCAGTACTTC. The encoded protein is CAWSASRTKQETQYF.

The V and J genes are TRBV6-5 and TRBJ2-7; possibly TRBD2 for D (5 bases). Trimming stripped 6 bases from V and 6 bases from J, with 9 bases between. Germline V gene lookup returns CDR1 MNHEY and CDR2 SVGAGI. CDR3 length: 11 residues. In DNA, the CDR3 is TGTGCCAGCAGGATCGGAGGCGAGCAGTACTTC. Its protein is CASRIGGEQYF.

The chain couples TRBV15 to TRBJ1-1, with D unresolved. Germline CDR1 reads LNHNV; CDR2 reads YYDKDF (reference sequence). V lost 1 base and J 6 bases, leaving 12 bases between the germline ends. The length of the CDR3 is 14 residues. The CDR3 here is CATSRAPNTAEAFF. The CDR3 DNA reads as TGTGCCACCAGCAGAGCCCCTAACACCGCTGAAGCTTTCTTT.

V usage is TRBV4-3 and J usage is TRBJ1-1, with D hard to call. The CDR3 is made up of 15 amino acids. CDR1 is LGHNA and CDR2 is YSLEER in the germline V gene. V was trimmed by 0 bases and J by 4 bases, leaving 12 bases between them. CDR3 in DNA: TGCGCCAGCAGCCAAGATAAATGGGGAGGCACTGAAGCTTTCTTT. Protein product: CASSQDKWGGTEAFF.

V usage is TRBV4-3 and J usage is TRBJ2-7; 8 nucleotides align to TRBD2. The J segment lost 3 bases and the V segment lost 0 bases, leaving 7 bases of the junction unmatched. This CDR3 region has 16 residues. Germline-derived CDR1 and CDR2 are LGHNA and YSLEER. Here the CDR3 reads CASSQDWIAGYYEQYF. The CDR3 DNA reads TGCGCCAGCAGCCAAGATTGGATAGCGGGGTACTACGAGCAGTACTTC.

There are a few counts of this clone. The chain employs TRBV28 and TRBJ2-7, with TRBD2 matching over 11 bases. Losses at the gene ends were 7 bases for V and 4 bases for J; bases not matched to a gene: 12. Germline V CDR1 and CDR2: MDHEN, SYDVKM. There are 16 residues in the CDR3. The CDR3 loop is CASNSLSGGAEYEQYF. The CDR3 nucleotides read TGTGCCAGCAATTCTCTTAGCGGGGGGGCCGAGTACGAGCAGTACTTC.

V gene TRBV18 combines with J gene TRBJ1-2, with 12 nucleotides matching TRBD1. Germline V gives CDR1 KGHSH, CDR2 LQKENI. The CDR3 totals 15 residues. V lost 6 bases and J lost 0; bases outside the gene matches: 2. CDR3 sequence (DNA): TGTGCCAGCTCCGGGACAGGGGGCGCTAACTATGGCTACACCTTC. It codes for CASSGTGGANYGYTF. The full variable domain, rest sourced from reference TRBV18 and TRBJ1-2, is NAGVMQNPRHLVRRRGQEARLRCSPMKGHSHVYWYRQLPEEGLKFMVYLQKENIIDESGMPKERFSAEFPKEGPSILRIQQVVRGDSAAYFCASSGTGGANYGYTFGSGTRLTVV.

The V and J genes are TRBV18 and TRBJ1-3, with D perhaps matching TRBD1 (5 bases). This CDR3 is 15 amino acids long. Looked up from germline, CDR1 is KGHSH and CDR2 is LQKENI. The V end lost 2 bases, the J end lost 3 bases, and 11 bases lay between the germline ends. The CDR3 sequence is CASSPVQGSGNTIYF. The CDR3 nucleotides are TGTGCCAGCTCACCAGTCCAGGGCAGTGGAAACACCATATATTTT.

The chain recombines TRBV12-2 with TRBJ2-1; TRBD2 is the table's D call and was not checked against the DNA. TRBV12-2 is a pseudogene segment. CDR3 length: 13 amino acids. The CDR3 region has the DNA TGTGCAAGTCTCCCCTCGGGGATCAATGAGCAGTTCTTC. This codes for CASLPSGINEQFF.

The chain employs TRBV19 and TRBJ1-5, with D possibly matching TRBD1 (5 bases). V lost 0 bases and J 6 bases, leaving 9 bases between the germline ends. The CDR3 spans 14 residues. The germline gives CDR1 LNHDA, CDR2 SQIVND (reference sequence). This CDR3 is CASSIDWGGQPQHF. The CDR3 bases are TGTGCCAGTAGTATAGATTGGGGGGGTCAGCCCCAGCATTTT.

The chain recombines TRBV29-1 with TRBJ2-5; D not certain. Trimming pared 4 bases from V and 5 bases from J, leaving 11 bases between. The CDR3 totals 12 residues. CDR1 and CDR2 from the germline V gene are SQVTM and ANQGSEA. The CDR3 reads CSVGLTAETQYF. CDR3 coding DNA: TGCAGCGTTGGCCTAACGGCGGAGACCCAGTACTTC.